The source of this TCR beta chain is a study of breast tumors, draining lymph nodes, adjacent tissues. Breast cancer patients provided tissue from their axillary draining lymph nodes. TCRdb reprocessed the multiplex PCR reads with MiXCR, giving one entry per CDR3 protein. The top ten hold 2% to 2.5% of the sample, which has about 140,000 distinct CDR3 sequences, approximately 32% seen once. CDR3 size: 13 residues. The V and J ends lost 1 base and 1 base respectively, with 2 bases between them. The germline V gene has CDR1 SGHDT and CDR2 YYEEEE. Many counts were recorded for this clonotype. Sequenced sample: axillary lymph node tissue. The V call is TRBV5-6, the J call TRBJ2-2, with D hard to call. The TCR originated in a female donor with breast cancer. Some clones in this sample may be carry-over from other donors' samples. The CDR3 region has the DNA TGTGCCAGCAGCTTGTGGAACACCGGGGAGCTGTTTTTT. Translation: CASSLWNTGELFF.